This paragraph reports one TCR beta chain. This entry comes from a study of blood T cell repertoires in COVID-19. About the research overall: Sample material is recorded as cDNA or gDNA derived from T cells, B-cell-depleted T cells, or PBMCs.

In the source study's methods: Estimation of nucleated cell counts relied on the amplification of reference gene primers. The table came from immunoSEQ multiplex PCR; TCRdb's copy has only in-frame clones and leaves some out. V and J calls and clone size are as listed in that table; D and trimming were resolved from the DNA. The data contain nearly 85,000 clones, around 82% of them singletons. Germline V gene lookup returns CDR1 SGHKS and CDR2 YYEKEE (reference sequence). V lost 0 bases to trimming and J lost 2 bases; unmatched junction nucleotides: 5. This CDR3 region has 17 residues. The TCR sequence derives from a woman aged 55-70 years with acute or convalescent COVID-19. The sample taken for sequencing was peripheral blood. This chain joins TRBV5-5 and TRBJ1-2; TRBD1 matches 12 bases. CDR3 nucleotide sequence: TGTGCCAGCAGCTTGGCCCTGGGGACAGGGGGCAACTATGGCTACACCTTC. Its translation is CASSLALGTGGNYGYTF.